This T cell receptor beta chain was observed in a study of blood T cell repertoires in COVID-19. Study summary: Acute-phase and convalescent COVID-19 samples originated in the United States, Italy and Spain. The analysed material was cDNA or gDNA that came from T cells, B-cell-depleted T cells, or PBMCs.

Trimming cost V 6 bases and J 2 bases, with 13 bases left between them. CDR3 length equals 14 residues. Germline V lookup: CDR1 MNHEY, CDR2 SVGAGI. Authors' analysis steps: Researchers report that nucleated cell counts were estimated from reference gene primer amplification. Some clones are missing from TCRdb's copy, which holds only in-frame ones; the method was immunoSEQ multiplex PCR. D and trimming were read from the DNA, whereas the V and J calls and clone size are those reported in that table. Of tens of thousands of clones in the sample, roughly 78% were seen once. The source material was peripheral blood. This sequence joins TRBV6-5 and TRBJ1-1; TRBD1 is a possible D gene (5 bases). The receptor was derived from a man aged 55 to 70 with acute or convalescent COVID-19. The CDR3 loop reads CASRGRTRNTEAFF. The CDR3 bases are TGTGCCAGCAGGGGTAGGACACGCAACACTGAAGCTTTCTTT.